This T cell receptor beta chain was obtained from a study of graft-versus-host responses after intestinal transplantation. As for the study in general: Among the recipients, all got anti-thymocyte globulin induction and then tacrolimus and steroids for approximately 3 years. Study-wide points: Recipient-marrow GvH clones were detected, some having first appeared in ileum or blood.

A single count supports this clone. No antigen is known for it. Germline V CDR1 and CDR2: SGHVS, FQNEAQ. J gave up 2 bases and V 5 bases, and 4 bases lay outside the gene matches. The CDR3 sequence is 17 residues long. Here immunoSEQ multiplex PCR was the method, and the copy in TCRdb shows in-frame clones only, minus some. Among fewer than 120,000 clones listed, around 93% were seen once. The chain employs TRBV7-8 and TRBJ2-3, with 16 bases matching TRBD2. Sequenced here: unstimulated CD8+ T cells sorted from spleen or lymph node cells, sampled before intestinal transplant. The clonotype originates from a human donor who received an intestinal transplant. Here the CDR3 DNA reads TGTGCCAGCAGCCTGGGGACTAGCGGGAGGGTCACAGATACGCAGTATTTT. It is translated as CASSLGTSGRVTDTQYF.